These 13 T cell receptor beta chains share one sample of origin, sequenced in a study of shared clonotypes between healthy human individuals. Naive CD8 cells comprised CD45RO-negative, CCR7-positively selected cells, excluding terminally differentiated effector memory CD45RA+ cells. TCRdb's table, derived via immunoSEQ multiplex PCR, lists solely in-frame clones and lacks some. The table includes 600,000 or so clones, about 95% detected once. Sequencing input: naive CD8+ T cells sorted from blood. These receptors all stem from a woman aged 25 to 39 in good health.

CDR3 protein: CASSSWGNTEAFF. The CDR3, as DNA: TGTGCCAGCAGTTCCTGGGGGAACACTGAAGCTTTCTTT. The chain recombines TRBV28 with TRBJ1-1; no reliable D call. Trimming shortened V by 4 bases and J by 1 base, and 7 bases separated the two germline ends. Germline CDR1 and CDR2: MDHEN and SYDVKM. The CDR3 loop spans 13 amino acids.

V is TRBV28 and J is TRBJ1-1, with a possible D match to TRBD1 (5 bases). Trimming removed 4 bases at V and 7 bases at J, with 19 bases between. The CDR3 contains 15 residues. Germline CDR1 MDHEN, CDR2 SYDVKM. CDR3 in DNA: TGTGCCAGCAGTTCCCCTCCCGCCGGGGGAGATGAAGCTTTCTTT. Protein: CASSSPPAGGDEAFF.

In the case of this clone: No DNA is shown, since the ends of the CDR3 on it are uncertain; the CDR3 is the one TCRdb lists. The rearrangement uses TRBV4-1 and TRBJ1-2. CDR1 is MGHRA and CDR2 is YSYEKL in the germline V gene. Inclusive of both ends, the CDR3 amounts to 18 amino acids. CDR3 in amino acids: CASSQGVAIGSREFGCTF.

The table lists this clone with a count of one. The chain uses TRBV18 and TRBJ2-7, with 9 bases aligning to TRBD2. CDR1 KGHSH and CDR2 LQKENI come from the germline V gene. The trim removed 0 bases at V and 0 bases at J, leaving 18 bases unmatched. This CDR3 region has 21 residues. The CDR3 sequence is CASSPPKGVPSSGKLSYEQYF. CDR3 bases: TGTGCCAGCTCACCACCAAAGGGGGTCCCTTCTAGCGGGAAACTCTCCTACGAGCAGTACTTC.

The chain couples TRBV19 to TRBJ2-7, with 10 bases aligning to TRBD1. This CDR3 is 14 amino acids long. Germline V gene data show CDR1 as LNHDA and CDR2 as SQIVND (reference sequence). V gave up 5 bases and J gave up 5 bases; unmatched junction bases: 6. The CDR3 loop is CASSRRQGANEQYF. The CDR3 region has the DNA TGTGCCAGTAGTCGGCGACAGGGGGCCAACGAGCAGTACTTC.

The chain combines TRBV27 with TRBJ2-1, with 8 positions matching TRBD2. The ends lost 3 bases at V and 5 bases at J; junction bases unmatched: 9. This CDR3 spans 16 amino acids. Looked up from germline, CDR1 is MNHEY and CDR2 is SMNVEV (reference sequence). The CDR3 spells CASSFVFGTRDNEQFF. The CDR3 nucleotides read TGTGCCAGCAGTTTTGTTTTCGGGACTAGAGACAATGAGCAGTTCTTC.

This clone appeared once. The rearrangement links TRBV27 to TRBJ1-1; no definite D call. Looked up from germline, CDR1 is MNHEY and CDR2 is SMNVEV (reference sequence). The CDR3 is 14 amino acids. V was pared by 7 bases and J by 5 bases, with 17 bases between. The CDR3 bases are TGTGCCAGCACCCTCGGAGCTGAACAAACTGAAGCTTTCTTT. Its translation is CASTLGAEQTEAFF.

This chain joins TRBV27 and TRBJ1-5; unclear D gene. Germline values: CDR1 MNHEY, CDR2 SMNVEV (reference sequence). The CDR3 has 14 residues. Trimming pared 6 bases from V and 7 bases from J, leaving 16 bases between. The CDR3 protein is CASSRVGFGQPQHF. The CDR3 DNA is TGTGCCAGCAGCAGAGTGGGGTTTGGCCAGCCCCAGCATTTT.

This clone has only a few counts. This chain connects TRBV10-3 to TRBJ1-2; D call uncertain. The CDR3 totals 14 residues. The V end lost 2 bases, the J end lost 7 bases, and 14 bases lay between the germline ends. The germline V gene encodes CDR1 ENHRY and CDR2 SYGVKD. As DNA, the CDR3 is TGTGCCATCAGTGAGATCGGGGAACGAAGTGGCTACACCTTC. This sequence encodes CAISEIGERSGYTF.

This chain links TRBV29-1 with TRBJ1-2, with D possibly matching TRBD1 (5 bases). The germline V and J ends were trimmed by 2 bases and 6 bases, with 16 bases remaining between them. This CDR3 has 14 residues. The germline V gene has CDR1 SQVTM and CDR2 ANQGSEA. CDR3 coding DNA: TGCAGCGTTGAAAAGGGTGGGGCTATTAATGGCTACACCTTC. Protein sequence: CSVEKGGAINGYTF. Using reference TRBV29-1 and TRBJ1-2 for the parts outside the CDR3, the full variable domain is SAVISQKPSRDICQRGTSLTIQCQVDSQVTMMFWYRQQPGQSLTLIATANQGSEATYESGFVIDKFPISRPNLTFSTLTVSNMSPEDSSIYLCSVEKGGAINGYTFGSGTRLTVV.

The rearrangement links TRBV28 to TRBJ1-5; perhaps TRBD1 as D (5 bases). Trimming pared 6 bases from V and 6 bases from J, leaving 9 bases between. The CDR3 is 12 residues long. Per germline, CDR1 MDHEN and CDR2 SYDVKM. The CDR3 reads CASREGFQPQHF. The CDR3 DNA is TGTGCCAGCAGGGAGGGGTTTCAGCCCCAGCATTTT.

The chain combines TRBV19 with TRBJ2-7; D is possibly TRBD1 or TRBD2 (5 bases each). Germline CDR1 reads LNHDA; CDR2 reads SQIVND (reference sequence). V lost 0 bases, J lost 6 bases, and 12 bases lay in between. This CDR3 spans 14 amino acids. The CDR3 DNA reads TGTGCCAGTAGTATAGATTTAGAGGGGTTCGAGCAGTACTTC. Translated: CASSIDLEGFEQYF.

CDR3 sequence reads: CASSQPLAGSYEQYF. In DNA, the CDR3 is TGTGCCAGTAGTCAGCCCCTAGCGGGGTCCTACGAGCAGTACTTC. The rearrangement joins TRBV19 to TRBJ2-7; TRBD2 agrees at 9 bases. This CDR3 spans 15 amino acids. The germline gives CDR1 LNHDA, CDR2 SQIVND (reference sequence). V was pared by 5 bases and J by 1 base, with 6 bases of the junction left unmatched.